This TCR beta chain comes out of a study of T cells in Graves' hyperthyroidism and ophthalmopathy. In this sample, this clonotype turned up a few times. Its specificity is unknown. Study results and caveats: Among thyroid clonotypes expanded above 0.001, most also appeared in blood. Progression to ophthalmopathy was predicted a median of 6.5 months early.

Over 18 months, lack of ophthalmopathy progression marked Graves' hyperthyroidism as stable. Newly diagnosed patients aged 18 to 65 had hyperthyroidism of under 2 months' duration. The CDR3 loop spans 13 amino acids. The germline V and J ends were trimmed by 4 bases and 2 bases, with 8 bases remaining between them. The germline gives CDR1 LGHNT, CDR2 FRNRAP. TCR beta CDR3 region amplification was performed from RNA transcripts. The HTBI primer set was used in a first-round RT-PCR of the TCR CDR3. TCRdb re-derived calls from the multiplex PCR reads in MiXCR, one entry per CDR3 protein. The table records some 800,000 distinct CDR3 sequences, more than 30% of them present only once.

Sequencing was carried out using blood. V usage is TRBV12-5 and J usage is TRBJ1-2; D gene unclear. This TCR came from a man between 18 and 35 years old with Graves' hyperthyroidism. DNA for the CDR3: TGTGCTAGTGGTTCGGACGACAACTATGGCTACACCTTC. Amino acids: CASGSDDNYGYTF.